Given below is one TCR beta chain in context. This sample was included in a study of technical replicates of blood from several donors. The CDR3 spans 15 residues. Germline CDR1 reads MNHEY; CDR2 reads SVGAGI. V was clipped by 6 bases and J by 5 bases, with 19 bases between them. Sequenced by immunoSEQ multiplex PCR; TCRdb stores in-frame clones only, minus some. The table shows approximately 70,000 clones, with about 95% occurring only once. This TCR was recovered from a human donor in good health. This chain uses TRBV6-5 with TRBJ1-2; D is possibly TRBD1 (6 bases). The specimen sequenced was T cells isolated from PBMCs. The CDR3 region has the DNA TGTGCCAGCAGCGACTTAGACAGGAACCTTTATGGCTACACCTTC. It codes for CASSDLDRNLYGYTF.